This T cell receptor beta chain was captured by sequencing in a study of shared clonotypes between healthy human individuals. Study observations and caveats: The sole specimen, blood, was sampled, and tissue repertoires likely differ. It was the few donors that limited the genetic and exposure-history diversity represented. Depth of sequencing was expected to influence donor clonotype sharing.

Trimming removed 5 bases from V and 6 bases from J; junction bases left unmatched: 10. Germline V gives CDR1 SGHNT, CDR2 YYREEE (reference sequence). This CDR3 region has 15 residues. For this clone: Its matching antigen is unknown.

Sequenced by immunoSEQ multiplex PCR; TCRdb stores in-frame clones only, minus some. The data contain about 450,000 clones, 65% to 80% of them seen just once; the ten biggest clones take up approximately 12%. Recent acute infections and vaccinations were absent in the healthy HIV-negative adult donors. V is TRBV5-4 and J is TRBJ2-3; TRBD2 aligns across 9 bases. This sequence originates from a middle-aged woman in good health. Some clones in this sample may be carry-over from other donors' samples. What was sequenced was PBMCs. The CDR3 reads CASRPGVAGADTQYF. The CDR3 DNA sequence: TGTGCCAGCAGGCCGGGGGTAGCGGGAGCTGATACGCAGTATTTT.